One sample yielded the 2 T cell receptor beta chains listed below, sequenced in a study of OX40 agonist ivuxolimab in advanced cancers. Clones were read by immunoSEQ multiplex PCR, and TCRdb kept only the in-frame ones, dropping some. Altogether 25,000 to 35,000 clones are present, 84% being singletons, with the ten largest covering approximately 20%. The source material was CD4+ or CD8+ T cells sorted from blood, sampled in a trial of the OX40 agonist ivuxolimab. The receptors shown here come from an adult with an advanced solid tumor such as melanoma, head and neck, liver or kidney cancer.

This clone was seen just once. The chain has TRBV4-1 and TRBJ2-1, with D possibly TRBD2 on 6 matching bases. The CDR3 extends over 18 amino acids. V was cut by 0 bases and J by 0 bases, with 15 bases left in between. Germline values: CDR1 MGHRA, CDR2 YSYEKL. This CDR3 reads CASSQDNLAPSSYNEQFF. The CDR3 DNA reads TGCGCCAGCAGCCAAGATAATCTAGCGCCAAGCTCCTACAATGAGCAGTTCTTC.

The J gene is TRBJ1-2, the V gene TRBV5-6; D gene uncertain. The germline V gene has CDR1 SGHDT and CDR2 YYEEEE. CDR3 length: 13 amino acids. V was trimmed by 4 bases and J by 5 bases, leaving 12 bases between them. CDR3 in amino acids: CASSPGSDYGYTF. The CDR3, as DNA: TGTGCCAGCAGCCCCGGGTCCGATTATGGCTACACCTTC.